This entry lists 10 T cell receptor beta chains sequenced from one sample in a study of regulatory T cells in long-lasting Graves disease. Both iRepertoire HTBI primers and Arm-PCR of CDR3 regions were used to build the TCR beta libraries. TCRdb called the multiplex PCR reads again in MiXCR, with one record for every CDR3 protein. The table has 420,000 or so distinct CDR3 sequences, less than 20% seen once. The time point: newly diagnosed GD, antithyroid drugs for less than 3 months. The TCR library used RNA extracted from PBMCs. The same data also contributed to another study, on T cells in Graves' hyperthyroidism and ophthalmopathy.

The specimen comprised peripheral blood mononuclear cells (PBMCs), sampled at new diagnosis, from a patient treated with antithyroid drugs. These receptor sequences come from a woman under 30 with Graves disease.

This clonotype has at least ten counts. The gene calls are TRBV7-2 and TRBJ2-7; 7 nucleotides align to TRBD1. This CDR3 comprises 12 residues. The J segment lost 6 bases and the V segment lost 4 bases, leaving 3 bases of the junction unmatched. CDR1 SGHTA and CDR2 FQGNSA come from the germline V gene. This chain's CDR3 is CASSYRGAEQYF. CDR3 nucleotides: TGTGCCAGCAGCTACAGGGGTGCCGAGCAGTACTTC.

Many counts were recorded for this clonotype. This sequence joins TRBV15 and TRBJ2-1, with D hard to call. CDR3 length: 14 residues. CDR1 and CDR2 from the germline V gene are LNHNV and YYDKDF (reference sequence). V dropped 3 bases and J dropped 3 bases, with 9 bases sitting between them. The CDR3 region is CATSSDRVYNEQFF. The DNA for the CDR3 is TGTGCCACCAGCAGCGATAGGGTCTACAATGAGCAGTTCTTC. Combining the CDR3 with reference TRBV15 and TRBJ2-1 gives the whole variable domain DAMVIQNPRYQVTQFGKPVTLSCSQTLNHNVMYWYQQKSSQAPKLLFHYYDKDFNNEADTPDNFQSRRPNTSFCFLDIRSPGLGDTAMYLCATSSDRVYNEQFFGPGTRLTVL.

As regards this clonotype: This likely traces to a read error, being one base from a far larger clone. V usage is TRBV28 and J usage is TRBJ2-4; D gene uncertain. Germline CDR1 and CDR2: MDHEN and SYDVKM. V was trimmed by 5 bases and J by 13 bases, leaving 27 bases between them. CDR3 length: 16 residues. The CDR3 protein is CASSPTGLSPNNEQYF. CDR3 nucleotide sequence: TGTGCCAGCAGTCCCACCGGGCTCAGCCCCAACAATGAGCAGTACTTC.

This clonotype showed up just a few times. The CDR3 protein is CAITSGTYEQYF. The CDR3, as DNA: TGTGCCATAACTAGCGGAACCTACGAGCAGTACTTC. The V and J genes are TRBV2 and TRBJ2-7, with 8 bases that match TRBD2. V was clipped by 10 bases and J by 2 bases; unmatched bases: 4. CDR3 size: 12 residues. CDR1 and CDR2 from the germline V gene are SNHLY and FYNNEI.

CDR3 nucleotide sequence: TGCGCCAGCAGCTTGGACCCCTCCCAGGCTGAAGCTTTCTTT. Its protein is CASSLDPSQAEAFF. This chain joins TRBV5-1 and TRBJ1-1; no reliable D call. The germline V gene has CDR1 SGHRS and CDR2 YFSETQ. V gave up 0 bases and J gave up 6 bases, with 12 bases separating them. CDR3 size: 14 residues. The full variable domain, its missing parts supplied by reference TRBV5-1 and TRBJ1-1, is KAGVTQTPRYLIKTRGQQVTLSCSPISGHRSVSWYQQTPGQGLQFLFEYFSETQRNKGNFPGRFSGRQFSNSRSEMNVSTLELGDSALYLCASSLDPSQAEAFFGQGTRLTVV.

The rearrangement uses TRBV5-1 and TRBJ1-2; D possibly corresponds to TRBD1 (5 bases). CDR3 length: 17 residues. Germline V gene data show CDR1 as SGHRS and CDR2 as YFSETQ. The germline V and J ends were trimmed by 0 bases and 3 bases, with 18 bases remaining between them. CDR3 in amino acids: CASSLEGTARPDYGYTF. As DNA, the CDR3 is TGCGCCAGCAGCTTGGAAGGGACCGCCCGCCCTGACTATGGCTACACCTTC.

The V call is TRBV14, the J call TRBJ2-1; tentative D call: TRBD1 (6 bases). CDR1 SGHDN and CDR2 FVKESK come from the germline V gene. V lost 0 bases to trimming and J lost 2 bases, with 17 bases between them. This CDR3 spans 18 amino acids. The CDR3 region is CASSQDLRGRGAYNEQFF. CDR3 DNA: TGTGCCAGCAGCCAAGACCTCCGGGGCAGGGGAGCCTACAATGAGCAGTTCTTC.

This clonotype was counted ten times or more. This rearrangement joins TRBV6-2 or TRBV6-3 to TRBJ2-1; a possible D gene is TRBD2 (6 bases). The length of the CDR3 is 13 residues. The germline CDR1 and CDR2 sequences are MNHEY and SVGEGT. The V end was cut by 0 bases, the J end by 9 bases, with 9 bases between. The CDR3 here is CASSYSTSGEQFF. The CDR3 region has the DNA TGTGCCAGCAGTTACTCGACTAGTGGTGAGCAGTTCTTC.

This clonotype showed up many times. This chain uses TRBV5-6 with TRBJ1-1; possibly TRBD1 for D (6 bases). CDR1 and CDR2 (germline): SGHDT, YYEEEE. V shed 0 bases and J shed 3 bases, with 15 bases lying between them. This CDR3 region has 16 residues. CDR3 loop: CASSLVGGGADTEAFF. The DNA of the CDR3 is TGTGCCAGCAGCTTGGTGGGCGGGGGCGCGGACACTGAAGCTTTCTTT.

Many counts were recorded for this clonotype. This rearrangement joins TRBV30 to TRBJ1-1; D not resolved. CDR3 length: 12 residues. The germline CDR1 and CDR2 sequences are GTSNPN and SVGIG (reference sequence). V was shortened by 7 bases and J by 1 base, with 10 bases between the two germline ends. The CDR3 loop reads CASRAQNTEAFF. In nucleotides, the CDR3 is TGTGCCTCGAGAGCACAGAACACTGAAGCTTTCTTT.